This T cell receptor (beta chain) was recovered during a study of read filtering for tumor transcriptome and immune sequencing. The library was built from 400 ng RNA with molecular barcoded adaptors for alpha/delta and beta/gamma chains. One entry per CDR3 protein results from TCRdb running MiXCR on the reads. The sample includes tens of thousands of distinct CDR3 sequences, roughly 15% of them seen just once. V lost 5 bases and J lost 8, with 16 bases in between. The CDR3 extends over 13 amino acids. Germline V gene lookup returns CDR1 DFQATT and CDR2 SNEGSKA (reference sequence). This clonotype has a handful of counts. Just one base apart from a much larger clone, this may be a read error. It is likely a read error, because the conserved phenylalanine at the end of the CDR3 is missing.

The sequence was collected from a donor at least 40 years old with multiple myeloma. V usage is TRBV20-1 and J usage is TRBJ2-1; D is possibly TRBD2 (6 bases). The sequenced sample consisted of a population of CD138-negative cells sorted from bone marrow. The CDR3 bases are TGCAGTGCTGGGGCGGGGTCGGGTGATGAGCAGTTCCTC. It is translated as CSAGAGSGDEQFL.